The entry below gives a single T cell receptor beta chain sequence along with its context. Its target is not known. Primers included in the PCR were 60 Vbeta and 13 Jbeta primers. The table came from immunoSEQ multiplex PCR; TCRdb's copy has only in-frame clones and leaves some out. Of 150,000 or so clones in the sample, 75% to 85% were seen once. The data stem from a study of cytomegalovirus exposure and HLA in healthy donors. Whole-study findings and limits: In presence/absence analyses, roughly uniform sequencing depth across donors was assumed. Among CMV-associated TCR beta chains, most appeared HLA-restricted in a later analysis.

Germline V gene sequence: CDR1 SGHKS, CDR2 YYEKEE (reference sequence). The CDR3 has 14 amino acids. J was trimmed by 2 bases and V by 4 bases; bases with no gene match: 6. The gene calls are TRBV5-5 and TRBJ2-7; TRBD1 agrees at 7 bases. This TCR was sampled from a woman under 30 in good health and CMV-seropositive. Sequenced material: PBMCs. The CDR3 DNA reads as TGTGCCAGCAGCCCTGAGGACAGGCCCTACGAGCAGTACTTC. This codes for CASSPEDRPYEQYF.